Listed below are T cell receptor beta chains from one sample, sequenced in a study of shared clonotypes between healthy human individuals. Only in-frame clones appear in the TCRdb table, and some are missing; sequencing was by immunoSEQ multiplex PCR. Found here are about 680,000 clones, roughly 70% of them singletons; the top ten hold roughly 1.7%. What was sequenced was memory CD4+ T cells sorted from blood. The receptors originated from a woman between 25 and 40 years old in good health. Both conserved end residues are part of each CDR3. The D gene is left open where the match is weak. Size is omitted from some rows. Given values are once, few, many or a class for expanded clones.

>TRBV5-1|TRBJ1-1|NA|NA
CASSLLVQRDEAFF
TGCGCCAGCAGCTTGTTGGTACAGCGCGATGAAGCTTTCTTT
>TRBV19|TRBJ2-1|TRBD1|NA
CASSTGQGTLNEQFF
TGTGCCAGTAGTACGGGACAGGGGACTCTTAATGAGCAGTTCTTC
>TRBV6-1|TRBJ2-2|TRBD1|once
CASSGQGAAGELFF
TGTGCCAGCAGTGGCCAGGGGGCCGCCGGGGAGCTGTTTTTT
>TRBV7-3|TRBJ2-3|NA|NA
CASTTTSTDTQYF
TGTGCCAGCACCACCACTAGCACAGATACGCAGTATTTT
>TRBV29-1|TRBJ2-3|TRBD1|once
CSAGQGATDTQYF
TGCAGCGCTGGACAGGGGGCAACAGATACGCAGTATTTT
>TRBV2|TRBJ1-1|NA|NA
CASIRDGGTEAFF
TGTGCCAGCATAAGGGACGGGGGCACTGAAGCTTTCTTT
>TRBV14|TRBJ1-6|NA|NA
CASSQYGYNSPLHF
TGTGCCAGCAGCCAGTATGGCTATAATTCACCCCTCCACTTT
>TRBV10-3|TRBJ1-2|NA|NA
CAISEPPGFEGYTF
TGTGCCATCAGTGAACCGCCGGGTTTCGAGGGCTACACCTTC
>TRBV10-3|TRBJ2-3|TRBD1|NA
CAISRQGGGRTDTQYF
TGTGCCATCAGCAGACAGGGGGGCGGGAGAACAGATACGCAGTATTTT
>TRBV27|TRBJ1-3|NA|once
CASSLSHTGPIYF
TGTGCCAGCAGTTTATCGCACACCGGACCTATATATTTT
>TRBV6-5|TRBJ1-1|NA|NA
CASRGFREDTEAFF
TGTGCCAGCAGGGGGTTCAGGGAGGACACTGAAGCTTTCTTT
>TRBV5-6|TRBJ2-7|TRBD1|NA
CASSLGLTGSLRQYF
TGTGCCAGCAGCTTGGGCCTGACAGGGTCTCTACGGCAGTACTTC
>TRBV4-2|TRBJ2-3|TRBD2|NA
CASSQVVATSRLSTDTQYF
TGTGCCAGCAGCCAAGTCGTAGCGACTAGCCGATTGAGCACAGATACGCAGTATTTT
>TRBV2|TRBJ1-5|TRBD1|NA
CASSSQGGNQPQHF
TGTGCCAGCAGTTCTCAGGGGGGCAATCAGCCCCAGCATTTT
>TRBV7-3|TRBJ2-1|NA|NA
CASSLSQSAYNEQFF
TGTGCCAGCAGCTTATCCCAGAGCGCCTACAATGAGCAGTTCTTC
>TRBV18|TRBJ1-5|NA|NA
CASSPGADQPQHF
TGTGCCAGCTCACCGGGGGCGGATCAGCCCCAGCATTTT
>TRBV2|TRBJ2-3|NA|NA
CASRIRDWGTDTQYF
TGTGCCAGCAGGATCCGGGACTGGGGCACAGATACGCAGTATTTT
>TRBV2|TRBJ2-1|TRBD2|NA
CASSEVFSSGPYNEQFF
TGTGCCAGCAGTGAAGTATTTAGTAGCGGGCCTTACAATGAGCAGTTCTTC
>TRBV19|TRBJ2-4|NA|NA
CASSIRTGKSLAKNIQYF
TGTGCCAGTAGTATAAGGACTGGTAAATCCCTAGCCAAAAACATTCAGTACTTC
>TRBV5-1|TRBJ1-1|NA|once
CASSLQGKGTEAFF
TGCGCCAGCAGCTTACAGGGCAAGGGCACTGAAGCTTTCTTT
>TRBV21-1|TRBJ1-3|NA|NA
CASSKAARGGNSGNTIYF
TGTGCCAGCAGCAAAGCGGCCAGGGGGGGGAACTCTGGAAACACCATATATTTT
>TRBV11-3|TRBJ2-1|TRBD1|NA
CASSFTGGLYNEQFF
TGTGCCAGCAGCTTTACAGGGGGCCTCTACAATGAGCAGTTCTTC
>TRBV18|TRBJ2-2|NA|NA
CASSGGAHGELFF
TGTGCCAGCTCAGGAGGGGCCCACGGGGAGCTGTTTTTT
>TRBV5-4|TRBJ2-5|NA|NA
CASSLRGASLGETQYF
TGTGCCAGCAGCTTAAGGGGGGCCTCCCTCGGAGAGACCCAGTACTTC
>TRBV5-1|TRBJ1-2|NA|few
CASSLSDKPNYGYTF
TGCGCCAGCAGCCTTTCGGACAAACCTAACTATGGCTACACCTTC
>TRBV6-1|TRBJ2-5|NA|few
CASSENLSQYF
TGTGCCAGCAGTGAGAACTTGAGCCAGTACTTC
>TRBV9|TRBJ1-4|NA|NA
CASSALGGSTNEKLFF
TGTGCCAGCAGCGCCTTAGGGGGTAGCACAAATGAAAAACTGTTTTTT